This TCR beta chain was documented in a study of cytomegalovirus exposure and HLA in healthy donors. As concerns this clone: Its target is not known.

The PCR had 60 Vbeta and 13 Jbeta primers. TCRdb's copy holds only in-frame clones and misses some; the assay was immunoSEQ multiplex PCR. The table includes under 170,000 clones, 75% to 85% detected once. Germline loops: CDR1 GTSNPN, CDR2 SVGIG (reference sequence). V was pared by 5 bases and J by 3 bases, with 3 bases of the junction left unmatched. The CDR3 consists of 12 residues. Study-level findings and limits: Some 17,000 TCR beta sequences were associated with HLA alleles at 0.05 false discovery rate in a later analysis. Analyses of presence/absence relied on an assumption of roughly uniform sequencing depth across donors. Relative to equally common others, HLA-associated TCR beta chains showed greater clonal expansion in a later analysis. In a later analysis, productive TCRs from donors in an Asian-associated ancestry cluster reportedly carried fewer N-insertions than the cohort mean.

This chain joins TRBV30 and TRBJ2-7, with TRBD1 matching 8 bases. The sequence was collected from a man aged 50-60 years in good health and CMV-seropositive. The sequencing sample was made of PBMCs. The CDR3, as DNA: TGTGCCTGGGCAGACAGGGGCTACGAGCAGTACTTC. Encoded protein: CAWADRGYEQYF.